Sequencing of this T cell receptor (beta chain) was carried out in a study of molecular identifiers for immune sequencing clone quantification. Study-wide findings and caveats: Clones with over 20 RNA copies captured over 99% of effector molecules but under 1% of naive ones. Identical TCR molecules can share a barcode, and this sharing could underestimate highly expanded clone sizes.

In TCRdb, the PCR reads were re-called with MiXCR into one record per CDR3 protein. The sample yields approximately 500,000 distinct CDR3 sequences, roughly a fifth seen once. This clonotype was counted at least ten times. Its antigen is not known. Investigators produced naive CD8 libraries from 20,000 to 1,000,000 sorted cells, drawing on 10%, 30% or 50% RNA. Naive CD8 T cell sorting was performed on the CD8+CD4-CCR7+CD45RA+ phenotype. This CDR3 has 14 residues. Germline CDR1 reads SGHVS; CDR2 reads FQNEAQ. Trimming pared 5 bases from V and 6 bases from J, leaving 14 bases between. The source of this sequence is a human donor in good health. Some libraries in this study had Jurkat cell RNA spiked in. V gene TRBV7-8 combines with J gene TRBJ2-1; D is possibly TRBD1 (6 bases). The sequenced sample was naive CD8+ T cells from blood, with Jurkat cell RNA spiked in. Subset in this sample: FACS-sorted CD8+CD4-CCR7+CD45RA+ naive T cells. CDR3 bases: TGTGCCAGCAGCCCGACCGGGACAATCAATGAGCAGTTCTTC. Residues: CASSPTGTINEQFF. Filled out from reference TRBV7-8 and TRBJ2-1, the complete variable domain reads GAGVSQSPRYKVAKRGQDVALRCDPISGHVSLFWYQQALGQGPEFLTYFQNEAQLDKSGLPSDRFFAERPEGSVSTLKIQRTQQEDSAVYLCASSPTGTINEQFFGPGTRLTVL.